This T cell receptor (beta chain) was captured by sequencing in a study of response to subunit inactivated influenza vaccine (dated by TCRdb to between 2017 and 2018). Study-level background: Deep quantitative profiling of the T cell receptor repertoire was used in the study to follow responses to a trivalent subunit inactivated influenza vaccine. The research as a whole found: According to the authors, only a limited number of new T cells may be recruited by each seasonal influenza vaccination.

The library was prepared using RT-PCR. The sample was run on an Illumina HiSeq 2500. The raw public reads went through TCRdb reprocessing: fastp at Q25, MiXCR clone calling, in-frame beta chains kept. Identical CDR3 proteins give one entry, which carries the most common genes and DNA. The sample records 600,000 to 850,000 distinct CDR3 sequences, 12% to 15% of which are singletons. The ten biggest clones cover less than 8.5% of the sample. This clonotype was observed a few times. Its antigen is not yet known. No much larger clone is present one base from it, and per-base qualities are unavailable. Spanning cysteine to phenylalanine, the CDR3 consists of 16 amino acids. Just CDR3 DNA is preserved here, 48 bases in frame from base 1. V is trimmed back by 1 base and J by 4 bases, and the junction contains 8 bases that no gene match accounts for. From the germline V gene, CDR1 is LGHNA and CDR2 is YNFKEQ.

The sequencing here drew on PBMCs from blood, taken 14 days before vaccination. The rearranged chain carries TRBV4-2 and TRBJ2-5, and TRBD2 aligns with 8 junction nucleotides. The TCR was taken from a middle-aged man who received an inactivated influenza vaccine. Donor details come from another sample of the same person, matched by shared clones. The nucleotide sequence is TGTGCCAGCAGCCAAGGTCGTCGGGGGGGCCGAGAGACCCAGTACTTC. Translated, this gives CASSQGRRGGRETQYF.